The next 6 T cell receptor beta chains were all read from a single sample in a study of early T cells in non-severe SARS-CoV-2 infection. TCRdb processed the 5' RACE reads anew with MiXCR; each CDR3 protein has one entry. The table has 60,000 or so distinct CDR3 sequences, 10% to 13% seen once. What was sequenced was whole blood. These receptors were obtained from an adult who was a healthcare worker with PCR-confirmed SARS-CoV-2 infection or an uninfected control (not recorded which).

This clonotype is medium-sized within its sample. The chain links TRBV13 to TRBJ1-1; tentative D call: TRBD1 (5 bases). V dropped 5 bases and J dropped 11 bases, with 18 bases sitting between them. Germline V lookup: CDR1 PRHDT, CDR2 FYEKMQ (reference sequence). This CDR3 is built from 13 residues. The CDR3 DNA follows: TGTGCCAGCAGCCCCCCCTTGGCGACAGAGGCTTTCTTT. It yields the protein CASSPPLATEAFF.

To note about this clonotype: At one end the junction does not follow the germline gene, possibly because of a read error. The chain couples TRBV7-8 to TRBJ2-7; 7 bases align to TRBD2. CDR3 size: 13 residues. Germline CDR1 is SGHVS and CDR2 is FQNEAQ. The CDR3 sequence: CASSLAVVAEQYF. The CDR3 DNA reads TGTGCCAGCAGCCTAGCGGTAGTAGCCGAGCAGTACTTC.

The CDR3 sequence is CASNPEGGIYNEQFF. The DNA of the CDR3 is TGTGCCAGCAACCCGGAAGGGGGTATCTACAATGAGCAGTTCTTC. The chain couples TRBV12-3 or TRBV12-4 to TRBJ2-1, with D possibly TRBD1 on 6 matching bases. The V gene lost 7 bases and the J gene lost 3 bases, with 16 bases spanning the gap. CDR3 length: 15 residues.

This clonotype came up many times. The chain is built from TRBV24-1 and TRBJ1-1, with no clear D. Trimming removed 9 bases at V and 4 bases at J, with 8 bases between. The CDR3 covers 11 residues. Germline V lookup: CDR1 KGHDR, CDR2 SFDVKD. This CDR3 is CATGPSTEAFF. In DNA, the CDR3 is TGTGCCACCGGCCCTAGCACTGAAGCTTTCTTT.

This clonotype was recorded many times. The chain couples TRBV28 to TRBJ2-1, with a weak D call TRBD1 (6 bases). Germline assignment: CDR1 MDHEN and CDR2 SYDVKM. V lost 10 bases and J lost 5, with 18 bases in between. The CDR3 spans 14 residues. CDR3 bases: TGTGCCACCATGGGGGCTGCATCTCACAATGAGCAGTTCTTC. This codes for CATMGAASHNEQFF.

As regards this clonotype: This may come from a read error, since a much larger clone is one base off. J is TRBJ1-1 and V is TRBV7-8; 9 bases agree with TRBD1. The germline V gene has CDR1 SGHVS and CDR2 FQNEAQ. There are 14 residues in the CDR3. V was pared by 8 bases and J by 6 bases, with 10 bases of the junction left unmatched. CDR3 coding DNA: TGTGCCAGCGTTCCGGGACAGGGATATTCTGAAGCTTTCTTT. Amino acid sequence: CASVPGQGYSEAFF.